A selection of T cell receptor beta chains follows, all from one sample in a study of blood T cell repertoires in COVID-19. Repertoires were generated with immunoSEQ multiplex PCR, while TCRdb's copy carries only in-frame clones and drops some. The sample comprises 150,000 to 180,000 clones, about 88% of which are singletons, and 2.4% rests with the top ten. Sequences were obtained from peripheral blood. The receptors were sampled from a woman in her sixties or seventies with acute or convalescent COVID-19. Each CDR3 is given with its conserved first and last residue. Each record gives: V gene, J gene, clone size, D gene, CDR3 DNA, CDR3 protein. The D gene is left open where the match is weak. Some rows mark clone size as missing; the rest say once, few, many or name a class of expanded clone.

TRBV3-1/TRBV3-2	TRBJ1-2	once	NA	TGTGCCAGCAGCCAATCCTCAGGGCTTTCTAACTATGGCTACACCTTC	CASSQSSGLSNYGYTF
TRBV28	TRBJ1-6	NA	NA	TGTGCCAGCAGAAAGTCCCCGCAGGGAATACAACCCCTCCACTTT	CASRKSPQGIQPLHF
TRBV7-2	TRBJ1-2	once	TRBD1	TGTGCCAGCAGCTGGGGACAGACTAACTATGGCTACACCTTC	CASSWGQTNYGYTF
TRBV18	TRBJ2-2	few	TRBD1	TGTGCCAGCTCACAGCACCCGGGACAGGGGAACACCGGGGAGCTGTTTTTT	CASSQHPGQGNTGELFF
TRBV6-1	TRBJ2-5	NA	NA	TGTGCCAGCAGTGAAAACTCCGGGCAAGAGACCCAGTACTTC	CASSENSGQETQYF
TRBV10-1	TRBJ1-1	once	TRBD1	TGCGCCCCTCCGGGACAGGGGGCAGGGAACACTGAAGCTTTCTTT	CAPPGQGAGNTEAFF
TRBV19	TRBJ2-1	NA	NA	TGTGCCAGTAGTATCCCAGGGGTCCCTCCCAATGAGCAGTTCTTC	CASSIPGVPPNEQFF
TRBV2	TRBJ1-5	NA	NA	TGTGCCAGCACCCAGTTGGGGGGGACGGAATCCGGCCAGCCCCAGCATTTT	CASTQLGGTESGQPQHF
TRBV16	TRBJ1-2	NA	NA	TGTGCCAGCAGCCGCGCTAACAGGGCTAGTTCCTATGGCTACACCTTC	CASSRANRASSYGYTF
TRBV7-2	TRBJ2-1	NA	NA	TGTGCCAGCAACCCCGGGGGTGCCTACAATGAGCAGTTCTTC	CASNPGGAYNEQFF
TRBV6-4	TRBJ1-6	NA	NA	TGTGCCAGCAGTGATAGAGGGTGGAATTCACCCCTCCACTTT	CASSDRGWNSPLHF
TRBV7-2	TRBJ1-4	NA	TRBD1	TGTGCCAGCAGCTTAGGGGGGACAGGGCGAGAAAAACTGTTTTTT	CASSLGGTGREKLFF
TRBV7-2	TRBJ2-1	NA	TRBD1	TGTGCCAGCAGTCATCCGGACAGGGCCTACAATGAGCAGTTCTTC	CASSHPDRAYNEQFF
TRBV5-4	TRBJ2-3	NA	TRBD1	TGTGCCAGCAGCTACGGACAGGGGAGGACAGATACGCAGTATTTT	CASSYGQGRTDTQYF
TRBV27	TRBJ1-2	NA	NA	TGTGCCAGCAGGGGGGGACGGGGCTATGGCTACACCTTC	CASRGGRGYGYTF
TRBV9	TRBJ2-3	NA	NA	TGTGCCAGCAGCCTCGGGGGAGATACGCAGTATTTT	CASSLGGDTQYF
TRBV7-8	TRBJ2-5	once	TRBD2	TGTGCCAGCAGCCAAGGGACTAGTAGGGAGACCCAGTACTTC	CASSQGTSRETQYF
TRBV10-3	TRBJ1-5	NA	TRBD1	TGTGCCATCAGTGCTACCGGACAGGTTAGCAATCAGCCCCAGCATTTT	CAISATGQVSNQPQHF
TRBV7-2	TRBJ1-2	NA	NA	TGTGCCAGCAGCTTAAGGACAGCTAACTATGGCTACACCTTC	CASSLRTANYGYTF
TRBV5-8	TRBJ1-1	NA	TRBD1	TGTGCCAGCAGCTTGGACAGGGGAATTGGGGAAGCTTTCTTT	CASSLDRGIGEAFF
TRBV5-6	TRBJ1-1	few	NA	TGTGCCAGCAGCTTGGCAGGTGGAAGGGGATCGAACACTGAAGCTTTCTTT	CASSLAGGRGSNTEAFF
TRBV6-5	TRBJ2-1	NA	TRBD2	TGTGCCAGCAGTCGGACTAGCAGTAACAATGAGCAGTTCTTC	CASSRTSSNNEQFF
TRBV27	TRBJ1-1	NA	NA	TGTGCCAGCAGTTTAACATCTCCCAGGCACACTGAAGCTTTCTTT	CASSLTSPRHTEAFF
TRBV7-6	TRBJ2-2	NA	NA	TGTGCCAGCAGCCTCAGCCGGGCCGGAGGGGGGGACACCGGGGAGCTGTTTTTT	CASSLSRAGGGDTGELFF
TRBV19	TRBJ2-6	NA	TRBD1	TGTGCCAGTAAATGGGGACAGGGCCCTGGGGCCAACGTCCTGACTTTC	CASKWGQGPGANVLTF
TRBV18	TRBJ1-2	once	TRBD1	TGTGCCAGCTCACCGGAGGGCCCCGCGACAGGGTATGGTGGCTACACCTTC	CASSPEGPATGYGGYTF
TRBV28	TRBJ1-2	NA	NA	TGTGCCAGCAGAGATACAGGGTCTAAAGGCTATGGCTACACCTTC	CASRDTGSKGYGYTF
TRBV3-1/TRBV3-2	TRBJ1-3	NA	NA	TGTGCCAGCAGGGCTCCCAGGGGTGGTGGAAACACCATATATTTT	CASRAPRGGGNTIYF
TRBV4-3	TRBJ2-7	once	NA	TGCGCCAGCAGCCAAGAGGTGGCAGCGACCTCCTACGAGCAGTACTTC	CASSQEVAATSYEQYF
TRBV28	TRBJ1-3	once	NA	TGTGCCAGCACCCCGCGGGGGGCTGGAAACACCATATATTTT	CASTPRGAGNTIYF
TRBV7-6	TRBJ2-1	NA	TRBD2	TGTGCCAGCAGCTTAAGCGGGGGCGCCCTCAATGAGCAGTTCTTC	CASSLSGGALNEQFF
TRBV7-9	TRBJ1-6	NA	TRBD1	TGTGCCAGCAGTCTCTTAGGGGACAGGTCTTCGCAAAATTCACCCCTCCACTTT	CASSLLGDRSSQNSPLHF
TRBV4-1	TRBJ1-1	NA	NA	TGCGCCAGCAGCCAAGATCTGGTAGGAGCCCTCACTGAAGCTTTCTTT	CASSQDLVGALTEAFF
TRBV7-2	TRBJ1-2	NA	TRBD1	TGTGCCAGCAGCTTAGCGCAGGACAGGGGGCGCGCTGGCTACACCTTC	CASSLAQDRGRAGYTF
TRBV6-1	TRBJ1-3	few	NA	TGTGCCAGCAGTGAAGGGGGCTCGAAAGGAAACACCATATATTTT	CASSEGGSKGNTIYF
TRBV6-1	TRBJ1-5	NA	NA	TGTGCCAGCAGTGAAGTGAGGAGGAACCAGCCCCAGCATTTT	CASSEVRRNQPQHF
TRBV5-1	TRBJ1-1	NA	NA	TGCGCCAGCAGCTTGGCTGTGGGTGTGTACCAGGGTGACGACACTGAAGCTTTCTTT	CASSLAVGVYQGDDTEAFF
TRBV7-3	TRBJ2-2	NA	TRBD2	TGTGCCAGCAGCTCGACTAGCGGGGGCGGCGGGGAGCTGTTTTTT	CASSSTSGGGGELFF
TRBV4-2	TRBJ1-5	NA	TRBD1	TGTGCCAGCAGCCAAGATCCCAGGGGGAGCAATCAGCCCCAGCATTTT	CASSQDPRGSNQPQHF
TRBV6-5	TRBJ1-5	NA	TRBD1	TGTGCCAGCAGCCCAGACAGGGGGCGTTATCAGCCCCAGCATTTT	CASSPDRGRYQPQHF
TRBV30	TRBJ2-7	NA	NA	TGTGCCTGGAGTCCCCGTCACGAGCAGTACTTC	CAWSPRHEQYF
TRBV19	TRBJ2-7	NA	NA	TGTGCCAGTAGTGCTATCGATCCGGGACACCGGAATGCGAACTTC	CASSAIDPGHRNANF
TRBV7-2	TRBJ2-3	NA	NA	TGTGCCAGCAGCTTATCCGGGGGTGCAGATACGCAGTATTTT	CASSLSGGADTQYF
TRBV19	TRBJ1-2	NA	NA	TGTGCCAGTAGTAGGGGCGGATCGACTTATGGCTACACCTTC	CASSRGGSTYGYTF
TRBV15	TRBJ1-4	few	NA	TGTGCCACCAGCACCCGGACACCCGTACTGTTTTTT	CATSTRTPVLFF
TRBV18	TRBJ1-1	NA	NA	TGTGCCAGCTCATCGACCACAGCGAACACTGAAGCTTTCTTT	CASSSTTANTEAFF
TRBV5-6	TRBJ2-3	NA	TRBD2	TGTGCCAGCAGACCACTAGCGGGGGTTGTAGATACGCAGTATTTT	CASRPLAGVVDTQYF
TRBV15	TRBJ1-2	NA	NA	TGTGCCACCAGCAGAGGGGGCGGTCTCTATGGCTACACCTTC	CATSRGGGLYGYTF
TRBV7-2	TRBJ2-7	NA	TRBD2	TGTGCCAGCAGCTTCGGACTAGTCACCTACGAGCAGTACTTC	CASSFGLVTYEQYF
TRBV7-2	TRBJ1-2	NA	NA	TGTGCCAGCAGCCGGGGGAGGTACGGTGGCTACACCTTC	CASSRGRYGGYTF
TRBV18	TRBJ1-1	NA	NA	TGTGCCAGCTCACCCCTCAGCCACTCGACTGCGAACACTGAAGCTTTCTTT	CASSPLSHSTANTEAFF
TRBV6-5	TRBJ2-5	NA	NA	TGTGCCAGCAGTTACGACGGGGAAGGAGAGACCCAGTACTTC	CASSYDGEGETQYF